The 19 T cell receptor beta chains presented below share a single source sample, sequenced in a study of PD-L1 blockade in urothelial cancer. TCRdb's copy holds only in-frame clones and misses some; the assay was immunoSEQ multiplex PCR. Here the sample spans tens of thousands of clones, approximately 80% being singletons. The sequences come from PBMCs, collected around atezolizumab (anti-PD-L1) treatment. The receptors here all came from a man aged 55 to 70 with urothelial cancer.

The chain combines TRBV5-1 with TRBJ2-1; TRBD1 matches 8 bases. The junction had 4 bases not matched to a gene; V was cut back by 1 base and J by 7 bases. The CDR3 runs to 14 residues. Per germline, CDR1 SGHRS and CDR2 YFSETQ. In nucleotides, the CDR3 is TGCGCCAGCAGCTTGTTGGGGACAGGAAATGAGCAGTTCTTC. Its protein is CASSLLGTGNEQFF.

This clone turned up a few times. V is TRBV6-1 and J is TRBJ1-1; 9 positions match TRBD1. Trimming removed 6 bases from V and 5 bases from J; junction bases left unmatched: 7. Germline V gene data show CDR1 as MNHNS and CDR2 as SASEGT. The CDR3 length is 14 residues. The CDR3 loop is CASREQGARTEAFF. DNA for the CDR3: TGTGCCAGCAGGGAACAGGGGGCACGAACTGAAGCTTTCTTT.

The V call is TRBV15, the J call TRBJ1-4, with TRBD1 matching over 8 bases. The CDR3 length is 15 residues. V lost 0 bases, J lost 7 bases, and 4 bases stayed unmatched. Germline values: CDR1 LNHNV, CDR2 YYDKDF (reference sequence). The CDR3 reads CATSREQGAVEKLFF. The CDR3 nucleotides are TGTGCCACCAGCAGAGAGCAGGGGGCTGTTGAAAAACTGTTTTTT. Using reference TRBV15 and TRBJ1-4 for the parts outside the CDR3, the full variable domain is DAMVIQNPRYQVTQFGKPVTLSCSQTLNHNVMYWYQQKSSQAPKLLFHYYDKDFNNEADTPDNFQSRRPNTSFCFLDIRSPGLGDTAMYLCATSREQGAVEKLFFGSGTQLSVL.

In its sample, this clone was seen a few times. This rearrangement joins TRBV30 to TRBJ1-2; unclear D gene. There are 14 residues in the CDR3. The germline gives CDR1 GTSNPN, CDR2 SVGIG (reference sequence). V lost 5 bases and J lost 4, with 17 bases in between. In nucleotides, the CDR3 is TGTGCCTGGTTCTTCCCACTGGCAGGCTATGGCTACACCTTC. The encoded protein is CAWFFPLAGYGYTF.

V usage is TRBV6-1 and J usage is TRBJ1-4, with D unresolved. Deletions cut 4 bases from V and 0 bases from J, with 9 bases between. Germline V gives CDR1 MNHNS, CDR2 SASEGT. This CDR3 contains 15 residues. The CDR3 spells CASSATVATNEKLFF. The CDR3 DNA reads TGTGCCAGCAGTGCTACGGTAGCAACTAATGAAAAACTGTTTTTT.

This rearrangement joins TRBV29-1 to TRBJ2-5, with a weak D call TRBD1 (6 bases). Trimming removed 6 bases at V and 3 bases at J, with 14 bases between. Germline lookup yields CDR1 SQVTM and CDR2 ANQGSEA. This CDR3 spans 13 amino acids. CDR3 DNA sequence: TGCAGCGTGGGTATGGGGGCCAAAGAGACCCAGTACTTC. Translation gives CSVGMGAKETQYF.

The CDR3 region is CASSYMAGGVTDTQYF. The DNA of the CDR3 is TGTGCCAGCAGTTACATGGCGGGGGGCGTCACAGATACGCAGTATTTT. The rearrangement links TRBV6-6 to TRBJ2-3, with TRBD2 identical over 8 bases. The J segment lost 2 bases and the V segment lost 2 bases, leaving 6 bases of the junction unmatched. The V gene's germline CDR1 is MNHNY and CDR2 SVGAGI (reference sequence). The CDR3 contains 16 residues.

This sequence joins TRBV11-2 and TRBJ2-7; TRBD2 matches 10 bases. Germline trimming cut 3 bases from V and 2 bases from J; bases unmatched to any gene: 4. The germline CDR1 and CDR2 sequences are SGHAT and FQNNGV. CDR3 length: 15 amino acids. The DNA for the CDR3 is TGTGCCAGCAGCTTCCTAGCGGGGGAGACCTACGAGCAGTACTTC. Its translation is CASSFLAGETYEQYF.

The V gene is TRBV11-2, the J gene TRBJ2-7, with D possibly matching TRBD1 (6 bases). V gave up 8 bases and J gave up 5 bases, with 10 bases separating them. This CDR3 comprises 11 residues. The germline CDR1 and CDR2 sequences are SGHAT and FQNNGV. In DNA, the CDR3 is TGTGCCAGCGCAGGGGCGGACGAGCAGTACTTC. It yields the protein CASAGADEQYF.

The chain has TRBV19 and TRBJ1-2, with 8 nucleotides matching TRBD1. CDR1 is LNHDA, CDR2 SQIVND, per germline (reference sequence). Losses at the gene ends were 1 base for V and 4 bases for J; bases not matched to a gene: 5. CDR3 length: 15 amino acids. CDR3 sequence: CASSIGPGGVYGYTF. The CDR3, as DNA: TGTGCCAGTAGTATAGGGCCAGGGGGCGTCTATGGCTACACCTTC.

The J gene is TRBJ2-3, the V gene TRBV9; the match to TRBD2 covers 8 bases. Trimming cost V 0 bases and J 9 bases; bases outside gene matches: 9. The CDR3 has 15 amino acids. In germline, CDR1 is SGDLS, CDR2 YYNGEE. The CDR3 nucleotides read TGTGCCAGCAGCGTAGAGATGCGGGGGGAAGGGACGCAGTATTTT. This codes for CASSVEMRGEGTQYF.

This chain uses TRBV5-1 with TRBJ1-2, with D tentatively TRBD1 (6 bases). The CDR3 covers 11 residues. V was clipped by 5 bases and J by 11 bases, with 13 bases between them. Germline V gene data show CDR1 as SGHRS and CDR2 as YFSETQ. DNA of the CDR3: TGCGCCAGCAGAGCAGGGGAGAGGTACACCTTC. Its protein product is CASRAGERYTF.

The rearrangement joins TRBV28 to TRBJ2-1, with 11 bases that match TRBD2. With V trimmed by 6 bases and J by 12 bases, 13 bases remained unmatched. The germline V gene encodes CDR1 MDHEN and CDR2 SYDVKM. The CDR3 runs to 15 residues. The CDR3 DNA is TGTGCCAGCAGGCAACTAGCGGGGGTTACTTCCCGGCAGTTCTTC. Translating it yields CASRQLAGVTSRQFF.

The chain links TRBV6-1 to TRBJ2-7; 10 nucleotides line up with TRBD2. V lost 4 bases to trimming and J lost 3 bases; unmatched junction nucleotides: 6. The CDR3 runs 15 residues. From germline, CDR1 is MNHNS and CDR2 SASEGT. CDR3 DNA sequence: TGTGCCAGCAGTGCACCTAGCGGGGGCCGCTACGAGCAGTACTTC. Translated, it gives CASSAPSGGRYEQYF.

The chain recombines TRBV29-1 with TRBJ2-1; 12 nucleotides match TRBD2. The J segment lost 0 bases and the V segment lost 3 bases, leaving 6 bases of the junction unmatched. Per the germline V gene, CDR1 is SQVTM and CDR2 is ANQGSEA. The CDR3 has 17 amino acids. The CDR3 is CSVEQLAGGSSYNEQFF. CDR3 coding DNA: TGCAGCGTTGAGCAACTAGCGGGGGGAAGCTCCTACAATGAGCAGTTCTTC.

This rearrangement joins TRBV6-8 to TRBJ2-4; D uncertain. This CDR3 region has 14 residues. The V end was cut by 8 bases, the J end by 7 bases, with 18 bases between. Germline V gene sequence: CDR1 MNHGY, CDR2 SAAAGT. The CDR3 protein is CASSRPCKENIQYF. The CDR3 DNA sequence: TGTGCCAGCTCAAGACCCTGCAAGGAGAACATTCAGTACTTC.

J is TRBJ2-2 and V is TRBV4-1; 8 bases fit TRBD2. Losses at the gene ends were 2 bases for V and 4 bases for J; bases not matched to a gene: 9. CDR3 length equals 17 residues. Germline V gene data show CDR1 as MGHRA and CDR2 as YSYEKL. The CDR3 here is CASSQLGGAVVTGELFF. DNA of the CDR3: TGCGCCAGCAGCCAACTCGGGGGGGCCGTCGTCACCGGGGAGCTGTTTTTT.

The chain has TRBV11-3 and TRBJ2-2, with TRBD2 identical over 8 bases. J gave up 0 bases and V 5 bases, and 8 bases lay outside the gene matches. The CDR3 runs 17 residues. Germline-derived CDR1 and CDR2 are SGHNT and YENEEA. The CDR3 bases are TGTGCCAGCAGCCCCAAGGGCGGGGGGACGAACACCGGGGAGCTGTTTTTT. Its protein product is CASSPKGGGTNTGELFF.

The chain has TRBV5-1 and TRBJ2-1, with 7 bases that match TRBD1. The CDR3 runs 14 residues. Germline V gives CDR1 SGHRS, CDR2 YFSETQ. Trimming at V came to 0 bases and at J to 6 bases, leaving 3 bases not matched to a gene. CDR3 protein: CASSLATGPNEQFF. The DNA of the CDR3 is TGCGCCAGCAGCTTGGCGACAGGGCCCAATGAGCAGTTCTTC.